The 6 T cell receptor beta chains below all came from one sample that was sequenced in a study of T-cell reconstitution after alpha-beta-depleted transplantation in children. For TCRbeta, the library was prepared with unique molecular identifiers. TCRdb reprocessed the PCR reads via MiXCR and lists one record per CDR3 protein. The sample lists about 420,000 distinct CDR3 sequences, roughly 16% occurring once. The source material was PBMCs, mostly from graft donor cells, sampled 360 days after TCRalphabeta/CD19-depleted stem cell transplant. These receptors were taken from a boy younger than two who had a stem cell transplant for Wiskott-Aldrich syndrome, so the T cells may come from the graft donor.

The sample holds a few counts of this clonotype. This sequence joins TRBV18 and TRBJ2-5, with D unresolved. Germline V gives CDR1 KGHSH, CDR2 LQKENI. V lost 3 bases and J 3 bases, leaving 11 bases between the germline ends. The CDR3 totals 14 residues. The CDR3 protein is CASSPRRFKETQYF. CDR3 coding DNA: TGTGCCAGCTCACCGCGCCGTTTTAAAGAGACCCAGTACTTC.

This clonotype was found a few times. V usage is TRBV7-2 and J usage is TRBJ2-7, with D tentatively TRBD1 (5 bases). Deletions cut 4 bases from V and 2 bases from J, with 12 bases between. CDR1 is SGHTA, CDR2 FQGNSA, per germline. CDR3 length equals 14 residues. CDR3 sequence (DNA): TGTGCCAGCAGCTCCGCTTGGGGCCCCTACGAGCAGTACTTC. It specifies CASSSAWGPYEQYF.

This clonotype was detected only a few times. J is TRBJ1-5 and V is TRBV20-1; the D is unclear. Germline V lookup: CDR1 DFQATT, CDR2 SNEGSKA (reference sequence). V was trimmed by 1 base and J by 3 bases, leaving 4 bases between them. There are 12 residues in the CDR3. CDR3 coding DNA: TGCAGTGCTAGAGCCCCCAATCAGCCCCAGCATTTT. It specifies CSARAPNQPQHF.

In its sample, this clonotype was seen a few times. The CDR3 is CASSFSPPGLNNEQFF. CDR3 DNA sequence: TGTGCCAGCAGTTTCAGCCCTCCGGGGTTAAACAATGAGCAGTTCTTC. The V call is TRBV27, the J call TRBJ2-1; tentatively, D is TRBD2 (5 bases). The CDR3 runs 16 residues. Trimming shortened V by 3 bases and J by 5 bases, and 17 bases separated the two germline ends. Per germline, CDR1 MNHEY and CDR2 SMNVEV (reference sequence).

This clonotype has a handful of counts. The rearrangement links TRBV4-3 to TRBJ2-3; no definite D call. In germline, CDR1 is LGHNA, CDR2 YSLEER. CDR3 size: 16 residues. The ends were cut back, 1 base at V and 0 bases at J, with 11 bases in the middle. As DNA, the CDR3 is TGCGCCAGCAGCCAAGGTTCCCTCAGAAGCACAGATACGCAGTATTTT. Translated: CASSQGSLRSTDTQYF.

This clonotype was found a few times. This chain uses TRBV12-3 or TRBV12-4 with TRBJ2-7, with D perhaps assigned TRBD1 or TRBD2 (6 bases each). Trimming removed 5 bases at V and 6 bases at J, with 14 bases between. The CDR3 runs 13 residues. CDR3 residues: CASSPGAVPEQYF. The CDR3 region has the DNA TGTGCCAGCAGTCCGGGGGCAGTCCCCGAGCAGTACTTC.